The 24 T cell receptor beta chains presented below share a single source sample, sequenced in a study of T cells in Graves' hyperthyroidism and ophthalmopathy. TCR beta CDR3 regions were amplified from RNA. The HTBI primer set drove a first-round RT-PCR of the TCR CDR3. TCRdb re-derived calls from the multiplex PCR reads in MiXCR, one entry per CDR3 protein. Among about 710,000 distinct CDR3 sequences listed, about 17% were seen once. Sequenced sample: blood. These receptors all stem from a young man with Graves' hyperthyroidism.

This clonotype was seen many times. At one boundary the junction diverges from the germline segment, which might be a read error. The V and J genes are TRBV28 and TRBJ2-7, with 8 bases fitting TRBD1. CDR3 length equals 14 residues. Looked up from germline, CDR1 is MDHEN and CDR2 is SYDVKM. The CDR3 reads CATSTGGHSYEQYF. DNA for the CDR3: TGTGCCACCAGTACAGGGGGACACTCCTACGAGCAGTACTTC.

This clonotype showed up many times. The chain has TRBV28 and TRBJ2-1; 7 bases are a match to TRBD1. Germline-derived CDR1 and CDR2 are MDHEN and SYDVKM. The CDR3 totals 15 residues. The V segment lost 3 bases and the J segment 5 bases; nucleotides outside the gene matches: 7. The CDR3 sequence is CASSFDDRAHNEQFF. The CDR3 DNA reads as TGTGCCAGCAGTTTTGATGACAGGGCCCACAATGAGCAGTTCTTC.

This clonotype has only a few counts. V is TRBV7-9 and J is TRBJ1-1, with 7 nucleotides matching TRBD1. The CDR3 has 16 residues. From germline, CDR1 is SEHNR and CDR2 FQNEAQ (reference sequence). J was trimmed by 0 bases and V by 5 bases; bases with no gene match: 9. The CDR3 reads CASSPKGGRLNTEAFF. The CDR3 region has the DNA TGTGCCAGCAGCCCGAAAGGGGGCAGATTGAACACTGAAGCTTTCTTT.

Ten or more counts support this clonotype. V and J are TRBV12-3 or TRBV12-4 and TRBJ1-1, with 7 bases that match TRBD1. J was trimmed by 4 bases and V by 5 bases; bases with no gene match: 10. CDR3 length equals 15 residues. The CDR3 DNA sequence: TGTGCCAGCAGTCTCGTGGCGTCAGGGGGCACTGAAGCTTTCTTT. This codes for CASSLVASGGTEAFF.

This clonotype showed up many times. This rearrangement joins TRBV6-5 to TRBJ2-3; 7 bases are shared with TRBD1. J was trimmed by 4 bases and V by 0 bases; bases with no gene match: 4. Germline V CDR1 and CDR2: MNHEY, SVGAGI. This CDR3 has 15 residues. CDR3 sequence: CASSYSGDSPDTQYF. CDR3 nucleotide sequence: TGTGCCAGCAGTTACTCGGGGGACAGCCCAGATACGCAGTATTTT.

The chain carries TRBV19 and TRBJ2-1, with 7 bases matching TRBD2. Germline-derived CDR1 and CDR2 are LNHDA and SQIVND (reference sequence). Trimming removed 7 bases from V and 4 bases from J; junction bases left unmatched: 7. This CDR3 spans 14 amino acids. CDR3 DNA: TGTGCCAGTACTAGCGGCCCGATTTACAATGAGCAGTTCTTC. This sequence encodes CASTSGPIYNEQFF.

This clonotype was detected only a few times. The rearrangement uses TRBV19 and TRBJ2-7; D remains ambiguous. Germline CDR1 reads LNHDA; CDR2 reads SQIVND (reference sequence). With 3 bases removed from V and 0 bases from J, the gap between germline ends came to 6 bases. The CDR3 length is 13 residues. CDR3 residues: CASSIGSSYEQYF. The CDR3 DNA reads as TGTGCCAGTAGTATTGGCAGCTCCTACGAGCAGTACTTC.

The sample holds a few counts of this clonotype. V gene TRBV7-2 combines with J gene TRBJ2-5, with 9 positions matching TRBD1. This CDR3 spans 15 amino acids. Trimming cost V 4 bases and J 6 bases; bases outside gene matches: 9. Germline CDR1 reads SGHTA; CDR2 reads FQGNSA. The CDR3 reads CASSSPGTGRQTQYF. CDR3 in DNA: TGTGCCAGCAGCTCTCCCGGGACAGGGAGGCAGACCCAGTACTTC. The complete variable domain, with remaining parts taken from reference TRBV7-2 and TRBJ2-5, reads GAGVSQSPSNKVTEKGKDVELRCDPISGHTALYWYRQSLGQGLEFLIYFQGNSAPDKSGLPSDRFSAERTGGSVSTLTIQRTQQEDSAVYLCASSSPGTGRQTQYFGPGTRLLVL.

This clonotype was recorded at least ten times. The chain employs TRBV12-3 or TRBV12-4 and TRBJ2-7; possible D gene TRBD2, 6 bases. Trimming pared 3 bases from V and 7 bases from J, leaving 13 bases between. The CDR3 spans 13 residues. CDR3 amino acids: CASSLMEGREQYF. The CDR3 DNA sequence: TGTGCCAGCAGTTTGATGGAGGGCAGAGAGCAGTACTTC.

In its sample, this clonotype was seen many times. V and J are TRBV3-1 and TRBJ2-3; D is undetermined. The CDR3 loop spans 13 amino acids. Trimming took 0 bases from V and 7 from J, leaving 8 bases between them. Germline assignment: CDR1 LGHDT and CDR2 YNNKEL (reference sequence). DNA of the CDR3: TGTGCCAGCAGCCAAGATAGAGGAAATACGCAGTATTTT. It is translated as CASSQDRGNTQYF.

This clonotype was seen many times. The rearrangement joins TRBV12-3 or TRBV12-4 to TRBJ1-5, with D possibly being TRBD1 (6 bases). The length of the CDR3 is 15 residues. V lost 6 bases to trimming and J lost 4 bases, with 16 bases between them. CDR3 DNA: TGTGCCAGCAGCTCAACAGGGCGGGGGAATCAGCCCCAGCATTTT. Encoded protein: CASSSTGRGNQPQHF.

This clonotype occurred many times. The rearrangement links TRBV27 to TRBJ2-1; D may be TRBD1 (5 bases). The CDR3 loop spans 15 amino acids. V was pared by 6 bases and J by 1 base, with 13 bases between. The germline CDR1 and CDR2 sequences are MNHEY and SMNVEV (reference sequence). CDR3 nucleotide sequence: TGTGCCAGCAGCAGGGTTCCAAGGTCCTACAATGAGCAGTTCTTC. Its protein is CASSRVPRSYNEQFF.

This clonotype has a count of ten or more. The gene calls are TRBV7-7 and TRBJ1-1; 8 bases map to TRBD1. CDR1 SSHAT and CDR2 FNYEAQ come from the germline V gene (reference sequence). The length of the CDR3 is 16 residues. J gave up 5 bases and V 1 base, and 9 bases lay outside the gene matches. In DNA, the CDR3 is TGTGCCAGCAGCTTAGGGTCAGGGGGCGATCGGACTGAAGCTTTCTTT. Its translation: CASSLGSGGDRTEAFF. The variable domain in full, with the rest retrieved from reference TRBV7-7 and TRBJ1-1, is GAGVSQSPRYKVTKRGQDVTLRCDPISSHATLYWYQQALGQGPEFLTYFNYEAQPDKSGLPSDRFSAERPEGSISTLTIQRTEQRDSAMYRCASSLGSGGDRTEAFFGQGTRLTVV.

In this sample, this clonotype turned up a few times. The genes are TRBV27 and TRBJ2-4; D gene ambiguous. This CDR3 has 16 amino acids. The V gene lost 2 bases and the J gene lost 1 base, with 12 bases spanning the gap. Germline V gene data show CDR1 as MNHEY and CDR2 as SMNVEV (reference sequence). The CDR3 sequence: CASSLQALLAKNIQYF. As DNA, the CDR3 is TGTGCCAGCAGTTTACAAGCCCTTCTGGCCAAAAACATTCAGTACTTC.

Many counts were recorded for this clonotype. The V and J genes are TRBV3-1 and TRBJ2-2; 8 positions agree with TRBD2. The CDR3 consists of 13 residues. J was trimmed by 6 bases and V by 5 bases; bases with no gene match: 2. Germline V CDR1 and CDR2: LGHDT, YNNKEL (reference sequence). DNA for the CDR3: TGTGCCAGCAGCGGGACTAGGGCCGGGGAGCTGTTTTTT. This gives the protein CASSGTRAGELFF.

The V gene is TRBV29-1, the J gene TRBJ2-1; 10 bases are a match to TRBD2. V lost 0 bases and J lost 7; bases outside the gene matches: 15. The CDR3 sequence is 18 residues long. Germline CDR1 is SQVTM and CDR2 is ANQGSEA. For the CDR3, the DNA is TGCAGCGTTGAAGATTGGAGCGGGAGGGGGTTTCGGGGAAATGAGCAGTTCTTC. It translates to CSVEDWSGRGFRGNEQFF.

This clonotype was seen only a few times. The rearrangement uses TRBV2 and TRBJ1-5; possible D gene TRBD1, 5 bases. Germline assignment: CDR1 SNHLY and CDR2 FYNNEI. The CDR3 consists of 15 residues. Trimming removed 6 bases at V and 2 bases at J, with 14 bases between. Here the CDR3 DNA reads TGTGCCAGCAGCTTGCAGGGATCGGGCAATCAGCCCCAGCATTTT. Amino acid sequence: CASSLQGSGNQPQHF. The complete variable domain, with remaining parts taken from reference TRBV2 and TRBJ1-5, reads EPEVTQTPSHQVTQMGQEVILRCVPISNHLYFYWYRQILGQKVEFLVSFYNNEISEKSEIFDDQFSVERPDGSNFTLKIRSTKLEDSAMYFCASSLQGSGNQPQHFGDGTRLSIL.

This clonotype has only a few counts. This CDR3 is CASSHRLAGPTDTQYF. The CDR3 region has the DNA TGCGCCAGCAGCCACAGACTAGCGGGACCCACAGATACGCAGTATTTT. The chain uses TRBV4-1 and TRBJ2-3; 11 bases are a match to TRBD2. Per the germline V gene, CDR1 is MGHRA and CDR2 is YSYEKL. The CDR3 sequence is 16 residues long. V shed 3 bases, J shed 2 bases, and the junction held 4 bases outside the gene matches.

This clonotype was detected many times. The chain employs TRBV30 and TRBJ2-1, with TRBD2 matching 13 bases. The CDR3 has 17 amino acids. CDR1 is GTSNPN and CDR2 is SVGIG in the germline V gene (reference sequence). J lost 2 bases, V lost 4 bases, and 8 bases had no gene match. The CDR3 loop is CAWTSPGLAGAYNEQFF. DNA for the CDR3: TGTGCCTGGACCTCCCCCGGACTAGCGGGAGCCTACAATGAGCAGTTCTTC.

This clonotype has a handful of counts. The V and J genes are TRBV6-1 and TRBJ1-2; D remains unclear. The germline gives CDR1 MNHNS, CDR2 SASEGT. This CDR3 has 14 amino acids. V was pared by 6 bases and J by 1 base, with 12 bases between. The chain's CDR3 is CASSRLQLNYGYTF. The CDR3 DNA reads as TGTGCCAGCAGCCGCCTCCAGCTTAACTATGGCTACACCTTC.

This clonotype showed up many times. The chain joins TRBV28 to TRBJ2-7, with unresolved D. The CDR3 runs to 14 residues. V lost 10 bases and J 0 bases, leaving 16 bases between the germline ends. Germline V lookup: CDR1 MDHEN, CDR2 SYDVKM. The DNA for the CDR3 is TGTGCCACCATTTGGGGTTGGGGCTCCTACGAGCAGTACTTC. This sequence encodes CATIWGWGSYEQYF.

This clonotype was picked up many times. The V call is TRBV27, the J call TRBJ2-7, with D unresolved. Trimming pared 7 bases from V and 4 bases from J, leaving 14 bases between. The CDR3 has 13 amino acids. CDR1 and CDR2 (germline): MNHEY, SMNVEV (reference sequence). This CDR3 reads CASTGLGMYEQYF. For the CDR3, the DNA is TGTGCCAGCACGGGCCTAGGGATGTACGAGCAGTACTTC.

This clonotype was counted many times. This chain uses TRBV7-9 with TRBJ2-7; maybe TRBD2 (6 bases). Trimming stripped 5 bases from V and 3 bases from J, with 14 bases between. The CDR3 sequence is 14 residues long. From germline, CDR1 is SEHNR and CDR2 FQNEAQ (reference sequence). CDR3 sequence (DNA): TGTGCCAGCAGCCGAGGGCGGGGTATCTACGAGCAGTACTTC. It is translated as CASSRGRGIYEQYF. Full variable domain (outside the CDR3, taken from reference TRBV7-9 and TRBJ2-7): DTGVSQNPRHKITKRGQNVTFRCDPISEHNRLYWYRQTLGQGPEFLTYFQNEAQLEKSRLLSDRFSAERPKGSFSTLEIQRTEQGDSAMYLCASSRGRGIYEQYFGPGTRLTVT.

The chain combines TRBV5-5 with TRBJ1-2; a weak D match, TRBD1 (5 bases). The germline V gene has CDR1 SGHKS and CDR2 YYEKEE (reference sequence). This CDR3 contains 12 residues. V lost 4 bases, J lost 5 bases, and 9 bases lay in between. This CDR3 reads CASSGDGYGYTF. The DNA of the CDR3 is TGTGCCAGCAGCGGGGACGGATATGGCTACACCTTC.